This T cell receptor beta chain is drawn from a study of T cell clones after liver transplantation. Assay used: immunoSEQ multiplex PCR; TCRdb lists only in-frame clones, some missing. The sample has some 16,000 clones, around 80% seen once. Looked up from germline, CDR1 is LNHNV and CDR2 is YYDKDF (reference sequence). This CDR3 spans 15 amino acids. V lost 3 bases to trimming and J lost 0 bases, with 10 bases between them. The rearrangement uses TRBV15 and TRBJ2-3; D is unresolved. The origin of this receptor is a human patient who received a liver transplant. The graft donor may be the source of some T cells. Here the sequenced sample was CD8+ T cells from blood, taken roughly 48 months after liver transplant. CDR3 nucleotides: TGTGCCACCAGCAGTGGAAGCTCTAGCACAGATACGCAGTATTTT. It specifies CATSSGSSSTDTQYF.